The next 19 T cell receptor beta chains were all read from a single sample in a study of cytomegalovirus exposure and HLA in healthy donors (dated by TCRdb to 2017 to 2019). Library generation was performed with the immunoSEQ multiplex PCR assay. A mixture of 60 forward primers for TCR Vbeta segments and 13 reverse primers for TCR Jbeta segments was used in the multiplex PCR. Here the immuneACCESS table is served through TCRdb, limited to in-frame sequences with V and J called. Missing clones are a known gap in these copies; in checked studies unresolved V genes cover under half, and the rest lacks a known reason. The sample table records about 150,000 clones; roughly three quarters of these occur just once. The ten most abundant clones make up roughly 6.7% of the sample. Sequences were obtained from PBMCs. The receptors here all came from a woman in her thirties or forties in good health and CMV-seropositive.

The J gene is TRBJ2-3, the V gene TRBV10-1; TRBD1 is a possible D gene (6 bases). The CDR3 consists of 14 residues. Germline CDR1 and CDR2: WNHNN and SYGVQD (reference sequence). With 8 bases removed from V and 0 bases from J, the gap between germline ends came to 12 bases. Here the CDR3 DNA reads TGCGCCAGCGGAACAGGGCATAGCACAGATACGCAGTATTTT. Its translation is CASGTGHSTDTQYF.

To note about this clone: A read error may produce the germline difference seen at one junction end. This chain joins TRBV6-5 and TRBJ2-7; 10 bases line up with TRBD1. Germline V gene sequence: CDR1 MNHEY, CDR2 SVGAGI. This CDR3 is 14 amino acids long. CDR3 in DNA: TGTGCCAGCCGGCCTCCCCTGAGACAGGGGGCCCTACACTTC. Its translation is CASRPPLRQGALHF.

J is TRBJ2-3 and V is TRBV15; 8 nucleotides align to TRBD2. The CDR3 runs 15 residues. The V gene end was trimmed by 7 bases and the J gene end by 3 bases; junction bases not matched to a gene: 9. Germline CDR1 is LNHNV and CDR2 is YYDKDF (reference sequence). The CDR3 loop is CATKVAGPVTDTQYF. In DNA, the CDR3 is TGTGCCACCAAAGTAGCGGGGCCAGTAACAGATACGCAGTATTTT.

The rearrangement links TRBV19 to TRBJ1-2; D possibly corresponds to TRBD1 (5 bases). The CDR3 runs to 14 residues. Deletions cut 3 bases from V and 1 base from J, with 9 bases between. Germline assignment: CDR1 LNHDA and CDR2 SQIVND (reference sequence). The CDR3 coding sequence is TGTGCCAGTAGTATTAGGGGAAGTAACTATGGCTACACCTTC. Protein sequence: CASSIRGSNYGYTF.

This chain connects TRBV5-1 to TRBJ2-3; 8 bases fit TRBD1. This CDR3 is 13 amino acids long. Losses at the gene ends were 0 bases for V and 9 bases for J; bases not matched to a gene: 3. CDR1 SGHRS and CDR2 YFSETQ come from the germline V gene. CDR3 residues: CASSLGDRTTQYF. The CDR3 region has the DNA TGCGCCAGCAGCTTGGGGGACAGGACGACGCAGTATTTT.

The chain employs TRBV10-3 and TRBJ1-3; maybe TRBD1 (5 bases). V was pared by 2 bases and J by 0 bases, with 8 bases between. Germline-derived CDR1 and CDR2 are ENHRY and SYGVKD. There are 15 residues in the CDR3. The CDR3 loop reads CAISERTSSGNTIYF. In nucleotides, the CDR3 is TGTGCCATCAGTGAGAGGACAAGCTCTGGAAACACCATATATTTT.

This clone came up a few times. V is TRBV7-2 and J is TRBJ2-3; possibly TRBD2 for D (6 bases). The length of the CDR3 is 14 residues. Germline values: CDR1 SGHTA, CDR2 FQGNSA. Trimming took off 2 bases at V and 6 bases at J, with 12 bases between the two ends. In DNA, the CDR3 is TGTGCCAGCAGCTTAATGCGGGGTGGGGATACGCAGTATTTT. It codes for CASSLMRGGDTQYF.

V usage is TRBV27 and J usage is TRBJ1-1; D is uncertain. CDR3 length: 13 amino acids. Germline values: CDR1 MNHEY, CDR2 SMNVEV (reference sequence). Trimming removed 1 base from V and 11 bases from J, with 14 bases in between. In DNA, the CDR3 is TGTGCCAGCAGTTTATTCGCCGACGCGGCCGCTTTCTTT. This sequence encodes CASSLFADAAAFF.

This clone was seen a few times. The V call is TRBV4-2, the J call TRBJ2-4; a weak D match, TRBD2 (7 bases). The CDR3 runs 14 residues. Trimming shortened V by 6 bases and J by 5 bases, and 14 bases separated the two germline ends. Per the germline V gene, CDR1 is LGHNA and CDR2 is YNFKEQ. CDR3 bases: TGTGCCAGCAGGGACGGGGGGCAGGAAAACATTCAGTACTTC. Translated, it gives CASRDGGQENIQYF.

The J gene is TRBJ2-1, the V gene TRBV28; 8 bases line up with TRBD1. This CDR3 comprises 15 residues. Germline V gene lookup returns CDR1 MDHEN and CDR2 SYDVKM. The trim removed 6 bases at V and 0 bases at J, leaving 4 bases unmatched. CDR3 nucleotides: TGTGCCAGCAGACCCGGACAGGGCTCCTACAATGAGCAGTTCTTC. It yields the protein CASRPGQGSYNEQFF.

The CDR3 sequence is CAWTSGGTTGELFF. The DNA of the CDR3 is TGTGCCTGGACAAGCGGGGGCACCACCGGGGAGCTGTTTTTT. This sequence joins TRBV30 and TRBJ2-2; 8 bases are a match to TRBD2. The CDR3 length is 14 residues. V was clipped by 4 bases and J by 4 bases; unmatched bases: 5. In germline, CDR1 is GTSNPN, CDR2 SVGIG (reference sequence).

The chain employs TRBV9 and TRBJ2-7; 7 nucleotides agree with TRBD2. Germline CDR1 SGDLS, CDR2 YYNGEE. V shed 0 bases, J shed 1 base, and the junction held 7 bases outside the gene matches. The CDR3 is 16 residues long. Here the CDR3 reads CASSVGLSSGSYEQYF. CDR3 sequence (DNA): TGTGCCAGCAGCGTAGGGTTGTCTAGCGGATCCTACGAGCAGTACTTC.

This clone was observed once. This chain connects TRBV10-2 to TRBJ1-1; D may be TRBD1 (6 bases). Trimming left V 6 bases short and J 3 bases short, with 14 bases between. The CDR3 spans 14 residues. The V gene's germline CDR1 is WSHSY and CDR2 SAAADI. The CDR3 is CASRAGVADTEAFF. The DNA of the CDR3 is TGCGCCAGCAGGGCAGGGGTAGCCGACACTGAAGCTTTCTTT.

V and J are TRBV7-9 and TRBJ1-6, with D unclear. The CDR3 consists of 15 residues. V was cut by 5 bases and J by 0 bases, with 8 bases left in between. Germline assignment: CDR1 SEHNR and CDR2 FQNEAQ (reference sequence). The CDR3 coding sequence is TGTGCCAGCAGCAAACAGAGCTCCTATAATTCACCCCTCCACTTT. This codes for CASSKQSSYNSPLHF. Based on the CDR3 plus reference TRBV7-9 and TRBJ1-6, the full variable domain is DTGVSQNPRHKITKRGQNVTFRCDPISEHNRLYWYRQTLGQGPEFLTYFQNEAQLEKSRLLSDRFSAERPKGSFSTLEIQRTEQGDSAMYLCASSKQSSYNSPLHFGNGTRLTVT.

This clone turned up a few times. The chain is built from TRBV6-1 and TRBJ1-4; the match to TRBD1 covers 7 bases. This CDR3 is built from 15 residues. V shed 5 bases and J 5 bases; nucleotides not matched to a gene: 8. Germline-derived CDR1 and CDR2 are MNHNS and SASEGT. The chain's CDR3 is CASSSLQGRNEKLFF. The CDR3 coding sequence is TGTGCCAGCAGTTCCCTACAGGGGCGGAATGAAAAACTGTTTTTT.

The chain joins TRBV5-5 to TRBJ1-6; D unresolved. There are 14 residues in the CDR3. CDR1 and CDR2 from the germline V gene are SGHKS and YYEKEE (reference sequence). Trimming pared 1 base from V and 10 bases from J, leaving 12 bases between. CDR3 in amino acids: CASSLLALGSPLHF. In DNA form, the CDR3 reads TGTGCCAGCAGCTTGTTGGCGCTCGGGTCACCCCTCCACTTT. Together with reference TRBV5-5 and TRBJ1-6, the CDR3 gives the full variable domain: DAGVTQSPTHLIKTRGQQVTLRCSPISGHKSVSWYQQVLGQGPQFIFQYYEKEERGRGNFPDRFSARQFPNYSSELNVNALLLGDSALYLCASSLLALGSPLHFGNGTRLTVT.

The CDR3 sequence is CASSLRGANEKLFF. CDR3 nucleotide sequence: TGTGCCAGCTCACTCAGGGGGGCTAATGAAAAACTGTTTTTT. The chain uses TRBV18 and TRBJ1-4, with 7 nucleotides matching TRBD1. V shed 4 bases and J 3 bases; nucleotides not matched to a gene: 2. The CDR3 is made up of 14 amino acids. CDR1 and CDR2 from the germline V gene are KGHSH and LQKENI.

The chain is built from TRBV5-1 and TRBJ2-5; TRBD2 aligns across 12 bases. The end of the DNA fits TRBJ2-7 better, so the J call may be wrong. This CDR3 spans 15 amino acids. The germline V gene encodes CDR1 SGHRS and CDR2 YFSETQ. The chain's CDR3 is CASSPGLAGSYEQYF. CDR3 DNA: TGCGCCAGCAGCCCAGGACTAGCGGGGTCCTACGAGCAGTACTTC.

The chain is built from TRBV18 and TRBJ1-4; the D gene is possibly TRBD1 (5 bases). CDR1 and CDR2 (germline): KGHSH, LQKENI. The CDR3 sequence is 15 residues long. V shed 1 base and J shed 7 bases, with 13 bases lying between them. CDR3 sequence (DNA): TGTGCCAGCTCACCACAAGACAGCTCTGGTGAAAAACTGTTTTTT. Translating gives CASSPQDSSGEKLFF.